The present entry profiles one TCR beta chain with its context. This clonotype was seen a handful of times. Which antigen it targets is not known. Base qualities are not recorded, but no much larger clone differs from it by a single base. This entry is derived from a study of T cells after yellow fever vaccination (dated by TCRdb to between 2018 and 2021). Broadly, across the study: Libraries from fractions with low cell numbers were prepared with the SMART-Seq v4 Ultra Low Input RNA kit. To track T-cell clones before and after primary and booster YFV17D yellow fever vaccination, bulk TCR alpha and beta repertoires were sequenced longitudinally. Two healthy male donors, one aged 18 to 29 and one aged 30 to 40 years, made up the cohort. Bulk PBMC replicates and cell subsets were isolated from blood drawn at multiple timepoints before and after both primary and secondary immunization. Study-wide findings and limitations: Computational filtering was needed because FACS-sorted repertoires could contain abundant contaminating clonotypes from the bulk population. A small share of clonotypes occurred in both CD4 and CD8 compartments, likely arising from convergent recombination. After the booster, most of the clones that had expanded following primary vaccination were detected again (almost 98% of CD4 and around 90% of CD8), which suggests that memory was broadly maintained. Only a couple of donors were included in the study, so the extent to which the findings can be generalized is limited. Compared with the primary T-cell response, the secondary T-cell response was weaker but faster, peaking on day 5 rather than day 15.

What the treatment or condition label conveys for this sample: live attenuated yellow fever vaccine strain. At each blood-draw timepoint, two biological replicates of bulk PBMCs were obtained. PBMCs were isolated from peripheral blood using a standard Ficoll-Paque protocol. TriZol was used to extract RNA from bulk PBMCs, CD4 and CD8 fractions, and dextramer-positive and dextramer-negative fractions. TCR cDNA was synthesized by 5'RACE template switching, which introduced a universal primer site and unique molecular identifiers. Priming for cDNA synthesis came from both the TCR alpha and TCR beta constant segments. Library amplification used two PCR steps, and the second PCR step added sample barcodes and sequencing adapters. Sequencing of the libraries was done on either Illumina HiSeq 2500 (2x100 bp) or NovaSeq (2x150 bp). Concerning the study's data processing: MIGEC was used to demultiplex reads and collapse the reads into UMI consensus sequences, and MiXCR was used for V(D)J alignment. Using edgeR on replicate PBMC samples, clonotypes were called vaccine-responding if FDR was below 0.01 and the log2 fold change was above 5 up to day 15. Each bulk clonotype received a CD4 or CD8 identity based on whether the sequenced CD4 or CD8 repertoire contained that clonotype at higher abundance. TCRdb trimmed the raw reads at Q25, called clones with MiXCR and kept productive beta chains. Under each unique CDR3 protein, matching rows form one entry showing the most common genes and DNA. The V and J calls here are based on TCRdb, not the publication. The sample table lists hundreds of thousands of distinct CDR3 sequences, about 12% of them with a count of one. 15% of the sample goes to the ten largest clones.

The CDR3 sequence holds 15 residues, the cysteine and phenylalanine included. Here the CDR3 DNA is all that survives: 45 bases in frame from base 1. The germline V gene gives CDR1 as SGHRS and CDR2 as YFSETQ. From V the trimming removes 2 bases and from J it removes 6 bases, while the gene matches leave 7 bases of the junction unaccounted for. This TCR came from a man aged 25-45 years who received the YFV17D yellow fever vaccine. The sequence links TRBV5-1 to TRBJ2-3; TRBD2 aligns with 9 central bases. Sequences were derived from PBMCs, sampled on the day of the yellow fever booster vaccination. The nucleotide sequence is TGCGCCAGCAGCTTAGGCGGGAGGGCCCTGGATACGCAGTATTTT. The encoded protein is CASSLGGRALDTQYF.